These 29 T cell receptor beta chains were all obtained from the same sample, sequenced in a study of regulatory T cells in long-lasting Graves disease. Arm-PCR of CDR3 regions and iRepertoire HTBI primers were used to build TCR beta libraries. MiXCR, applied by TCRdb to the multiplex PCR reads, yields one record per CDR3 protein. The table includes more than 300,000 distinct CDR3 sequences, around 15% detected once. Time point: newly diagnosed GD, antithyroid drugs for less than 3 months. Researchers made the TCR library from RNA that was extracted from PBMCs. This sample comprised peripheral blood mononuclear cells (PBMCs), obtained at new diagnosis, from a patient treated with antithyroid drugs. These receptors all stem from a female donor with Graves disease.

This rearrangement joins TRBV7-9 to TRBJ2-3; D could derive from TRBD1 or TRBD2 (5 bases each). Germline CDR1 reads SEHNR; CDR2 reads FQNEAQ (reference sequence). The CDR3 consists of 16 residues. Trimming removed 5 bases from V and 4 bases from J, with 19 bases in between. The CDR3 sequence: CASSPWDLEGSDTQYF. CDR3 coding DNA: TGTGCCAGCAGCCCGTGGGACCTTGAGGGGTCAGATACGCAGTATTTT.

This clonotype was counted many times. Here the CDR3 reads CASSLGDRPGTEAFF. The CDR3 DNA reads TGTGCCAGCAGCTTAGGGGACAGGCCCGGCACTGAAGCTTTCTTT. This rearrangement joins TRBV7-9 to TRBJ1-1; 8 bases match TRBD1. The CDR3 extends over 15 amino acids. Germline V lookup: CDR1 SEHNR, CDR2 FQNEAQ (reference sequence). The V and J ends lost 1 base and 4 bases, in that order; junction bases with no gene match: 5.

This clonotype was observed a few times. This chain joins TRBV6-1 and TRBJ2-5; 11 bases line up with TRBD1. This CDR3 region has 14 residues. Germline trimming cut 6 bases from V and 1 base from J; bases unmatched to any gene: 1. Germline CDR1 MNHNS, CDR2 SASEGT. CDR3 in DNA: TGTGCCAGCAGGGGACAGGGGGTCCAAGAGACCCAGTACTTC. It encodes CASRGQGVQETQYF.

At least ten counts were recorded for this clonotype. The chain is built from TRBV9 and TRBJ2-1; TRBD2 matches 10 bases. The germline gives CDR1 SGDLS, CDR2 YYNGEE. The J segment lost 5 bases and the V segment lost 2 bases, leaving 4 bases of the junction unmatched. The CDR3 runs to 15 residues. CDR3 residues: CASSVSGRLDNEQFF. The CDR3 coding sequence is TGTGCCAGCAGCGTTAGCGGGAGGCTGGACAATGAGCAGTTCTTC.

This clonotype was counted at least ten times. The V gene is TRBV30, the J gene TRBJ2-5; D is unclear. The CDR3 is 13 amino acids. The germline V gene encodes CDR1 GTSNPN and CDR2 SVGIG (reference sequence). The V and J ends lost 2 bases and 3 bases respectively, with 10 bases between them. The CDR3 is CAWSRGPKETQYF. In nucleotides, the CDR3 is TGTGCCTGGAGTAGAGGACCCAAAGAGACCCAGTACTTC.

The genes are TRBV19 and TRBJ2-1, with 10 bases fitting TRBD2. The CDR3 has 15 amino acids. Germline-derived CDR1 and CDR2 are LNHDA and SQIVND (reference sequence). The ends lost 2 bases at V and 7 bases at J; junction bases unmatched: 5. Here the CDR3 DNA reads TGTGCCAGTAGTATATCAGCGGGGGGGGAGAATGAGCAGTTCTTC. This codes for CASSISAGGENEQFF.

This clonotype was seen many times. This chain uses TRBV5-1 with TRBJ1-1, with TRBD1 identical over 11 bases. J was trimmed by 4 bases and V by 4 bases; bases with no gene match: 12. This CDR3 spans 17 amino acids. Germline-derived CDR1 and CDR2 are SGHRS and YFSETQ. The CDR3: CASSPGQGAWIGTEAFF. DNA of the CDR3: TGCGCCAGCAGCCCAGGACAGGGGGCTTGGATTGGCACTGAAGCTTTCTTT.

In this sample, this clonotype turned up many times. The V call is TRBV5-5, the J call TRBJ1-5, with D hard to call. Germline CDR1 reads SGHKS; CDR2 reads YYEKEE (reference sequence). The V end lost 3 bases, the J end lost 1 base, and 14 bases lay between the germline ends. This CDR3 comprises 16 residues. This CDR3 reads CASSSAIPGSNQPQHF. CDR3 in DNA: TGTGCCAGCAGCTCCGCTATACCGGGGAGCAATCAGCCCCAGCATTTT.

The chain joins TRBV10-3 to TRBJ2-5; 8 bases agree with TRBD1. The CDR3 spans 13 residues. The junction had 3 bases not matched to a gene; V was cut back by 8 bases and J by 1 base. The germline V gene encodes CDR1 ENHRY and CDR2 SYGVKD. The CDR3 spells CAIRDRIQETQYF. CDR3 DNA: TGTGCCATCCGGGACAGGATCCAAGAGACCCAGTACTTC.

This clonotype was seen many times. The V call is TRBV12-3 or TRBV12-4, the J call TRBJ2-2; possibly TRBD2 for D (6 bases). The CDR3 runs 14 residues. The V gene lost 8 bases and the J gene lost 3 bases, with 13 bases spanning the gap. The CDR3 protein is CASLRGTDTGELFF. Here the CDR3 DNA reads TGTGCCAGCCTTCGGGGGACCGACACCGGGGAGCTGTTTTTT.

V and J are TRBV6-5 and TRBJ2-3; a weak D match, TRBD1 (6 bases). The CDR3 spans 13 residues. Trimming stripped 2 bases from V and 7 bases from J, with 10 bases between. CDR1 and CDR2 from the germline V gene are MNHEY and SVGAGI. CDR3 loop: CASSYGQMNTQYF. The CDR3 DNA is TGTGCCAGCAGTTACGGACAGATGAATACGCAGTATTTT.

This clonotype was observed many times. CDR3 loop: CASSSQNPPRGGTYNEQFF. Here the CDR3 DNA reads TGTGCCAGCAGTTCGCAAAACCCCCCGCGGGGCGGGACTTACAATGAGCAGTTCTTC. The chain combines TRBV28 with TRBJ2-1; maybe TRBD2 (6 bases). The CDR3 has 19 amino acids. Germline V gives CDR1 MDHEN, CDR2 SYDVKM. Trimming left V 4 bases short and J 4 bases short, with 26 bases between.

This clonotype was observed at least ten times. The CDR3 DNA sequence: TGTGCCAGCAGTCACCTTGGGGGTGTGAAGAGAGAGACCCAGTACTTC. This encodes CASSHLGGVKRETQYF. V is TRBV6-8 and J is TRBJ2-5, with D perhaps matching TRBD1 or TRBD2 (5 bases each). V was cut by 5 bases and J by 4 bases, with 20 bases left in between. There are 16 residues in the CDR3. Germline CDR1 reads MNHGY; CDR2 reads SAAAGT.

This clonotype was picked up many times. The V gene is TRBV28, the J gene TRBJ2-7; 10 bases agree with TRBD2. From germline, CDR1 is MDHEN and CDR2 SYDVKM. The CDR3 runs 14 residues. Unmatched junction bases numbered 5, after V lost 7 bases and J lost 2 bases. Here the CDR3 reads CASIISGRPYEQYF. CDR3 bases: TGTGCCAGCATCATTAGCGGGAGGCCCTACGAGCAGTACTTC.

The V gene is TRBV20-1, the J gene TRBJ1-5, with D unresolved. V shed 1 base and J shed 6 bases, with 10 bases lying between them. CDR3 length: 13 amino acids. Germline CDR1 is DFQATT and CDR2 is SNEGSKA (reference sequence). Here the CDR3 reads CSARGLHGQPQHF. DNA for the CDR3: TGCAGTGCTAGAGGGCTCCATGGTCAGCCCCAGCATTTT.

At least ten counts were recorded for this clonotype. One end of the junction fails to match germline, which may point to a read error. The chain couples TRBV5-1 to TRBJ1-2; TRBD1 might be the D (5 bases). Per the germline V gene, CDR1 is SGHRS and CDR2 is YFSETQ. CDR3 length equals 13 residues. Here the CDR3 DNA reads TGTGCCAGCACGGGCAGGGAGGTTGACGGCTACACCTTC. Residues: CASTGREVDGYTF.

This clonotype was detected many times. The V gene is TRBV20-1, the J gene TRBJ1-5, with D hard to call. CDR3 size: 12 residues. Per germline, CDR1 DFQATT and CDR2 SNEGSKA (reference sequence). V lost 3 bases and J 4 bases, leaving 7 bases between the germline ends. The CDR3 DNA sequence: TGCAGTGCTAGCGGGGTAAATCAGCCCCAGCATTTT. As protein: CSASGVNQPQHF.

This chain's CDR3 is CASSLYDEQYF. The CDR3 nucleotides read TGTGCCAGCAGTTTATACGACGAGCAGTACTTC. The chain uses TRBV28 and TRBJ2-7; no firm D call. The CDR3 consists of 11 residues. CDR1 and CDR2 from the germline V gene are MDHEN and SYDVKM. V gave up 1 base and J gave up 5 bases, with 3 bases separating them. The full variable domain, rest sourced from reference TRBV28 and TRBJ2-7, is DVKVTQSSRYLVKRTGEKVFLECVQDMDHENMFWYRQDPGLGLRLIYFSYDVKMKEKGDIPEGYSVSREKKERFSLILESASTNQTSMYLCASSLYDEQYFGPGTRLTVT.

This clonotype appeared many times. J is TRBJ1-1 and V is TRBV20-1, with D uncertain. The CDR3 covers 12 residues. With 3 bases removed from V and 3 bases from J, the gap between germline ends came to 8 bases. In germline, CDR1 is DFQATT, CDR2 SNEGSKA (reference sequence). CDR3 in amino acids: CSASRADTEAFF. CDR3 sequence (DNA): TGCAGTGCTAGTCGGGCAGACACTGAAGCTTTCTTT.

The CDR3 DNA sequence: TGTGCCAGCAGGTCCAGGGACAATGAGCAGTTCTTC. Amino acids: CASRSRDNEQFF. The chain recombines TRBV6-1 with TRBJ2-1; possibly TRBD1 for D (5 bases). Trimming took 6 bases from V and 5 from J, leaving 8 bases between them. Germline loops: CDR1 MNHNS, CDR2 SASEGT. CDR3 length equals 12 residues.

The gene calls are TRBV5-5 and TRBJ2-3; D call uncertain. Trimming took off 0 bases at V and 2 bases at J, with 7 bases between the two ends. This CDR3 has 14 amino acids. Germline assignment: CDR1 SGHKS and CDR2 YYEKEE (reference sequence). The CDR3 DNA follows: TGTGCCAGCAGCTTGGGGGCTAACACAGATACGCAGTATTTT. Its protein product is CASSLGANTDTQYF.

The chain is built from TRBV7-2 and TRBJ2-2; 9 positions match TRBD2. Germline V lookup: CDR1 SGHTA, CDR2 FQGNSA. The V and J ends lost 1 base and 4 bases, in that order; junction bases with no gene match: 10. This CDR3 is built from 18 residues. CDR3 coding DNA: TGTGCCAGCAGCTTAGTCTTAGCGGGAGACCGAGCCACCGGGGAGCTGTTTTTT. Translation gives CASSLVLAGDRATGELFF.

This clonotype was counted at least ten times. This rearrangement joins TRBV15 to TRBJ2-5, with 14 nucleotides matching TRBD2. The trim removed 4 bases at V and 4 bases at J, leaving 11 bases unmatched. Germline CDR1 reads LNHNV; CDR2 reads YYDKDF (reference sequence). The CDR3 spans 18 residues. CDR3 DNA: TGTGCCACCAGCAAGGGACTAGCGGGAGCCTCGGGGGGAGAGACCCAGTACTTC. It is translated as CATSKGLAGASGGETQYF.

The chain couples TRBV6-1 to TRBJ1-5; no reliable D call. CDR3 length equals 13 residues. Germline-derived CDR1 and CDR2 are MNHNS and SASEGT. Trimming stripped 5 bases from V and 7 bases from J, with 12 bases between. CDR3 sequence reads: CASSRTPGQPQHF. CDR3 nucleotide sequence: TGTGCCAGCAGTCGGACCCCCGGGCAGCCCCAGCATTTT.

This clonotype was picked up many times. The V gene is TRBV5-1, the J gene TRBJ1-1; TRBD1 is a possible D gene (6 bases). Germline lookup yields CDR1 SGHRS and CDR2 YFSETQ. V gave up 1 base and J gave up 7 bases, with 8 bases separating them. The length of the CDR3 is 12 residues. The chain's CDR3 is CASSLTGNEAFF. CDR3 DNA: TGCGCCAGCAGCTTGACAGGGAATGAAGCTTTCTTT.

The gene calls are TRBV20-1 and TRBJ2-2; D perhaps matches TRBD1 (5 bases). V lost 4 bases, J lost 7 bases, and 16 bases lay in between. Germline CDR1 is DFQATT and CDR2 is SNEGSKA (reference sequence). The CDR3 is made up of 14 amino acids. This CDR3 is CSAKARVLVGELFF. In nucleotides, the CDR3 is TGCAGTGCTAAGGCCAGGGTTTTAGTCGGGGAGCTGTTTTTT.

The genes are TRBV12-3 or TRBV12-4 and TRBJ2-7; no definite D call. The CDR3 covers 12 residues. Trimming cost V 11 bases and J 4 bases, with 15 bases left between them. The DNA of the CDR3 is TGTGCCTGCGAGAGACCGAGTTACGAGCAGTACTTC. This codes for CACERPSYEQYF.

The rearrangement joins TRBV12-3 or TRBV12-4 to TRBJ1-4, with 8 nucleotides matching TRBD1. V was clipped by 4 bases and J by 2 bases; unmatched bases: 9. The CDR3 totals 17 residues. This CDR3 is CASSSGGRGLTNEKLFF. DNA of the CDR3: TGTGCCAGCAGTTCCGGGGGCAGGGGGCTCACTAATGAAAAACTGTTTTTT.

The J gene is TRBJ1-6, the V gene TRBV4-2; D is unresolved. CDR1 and CDR2 (germline): LGHNA, YNFKEQ. This CDR3 has 16 residues. V shed 0 bases and J shed 9 bases, with 15 bases lying between them. DNA of the CDR3: TGTGCCAGCAGCCAAGAGGGGTGGAGTAAACGTTCACCCCTCCACTTT. Its translation: CASSQEGWSKRSPLHF.